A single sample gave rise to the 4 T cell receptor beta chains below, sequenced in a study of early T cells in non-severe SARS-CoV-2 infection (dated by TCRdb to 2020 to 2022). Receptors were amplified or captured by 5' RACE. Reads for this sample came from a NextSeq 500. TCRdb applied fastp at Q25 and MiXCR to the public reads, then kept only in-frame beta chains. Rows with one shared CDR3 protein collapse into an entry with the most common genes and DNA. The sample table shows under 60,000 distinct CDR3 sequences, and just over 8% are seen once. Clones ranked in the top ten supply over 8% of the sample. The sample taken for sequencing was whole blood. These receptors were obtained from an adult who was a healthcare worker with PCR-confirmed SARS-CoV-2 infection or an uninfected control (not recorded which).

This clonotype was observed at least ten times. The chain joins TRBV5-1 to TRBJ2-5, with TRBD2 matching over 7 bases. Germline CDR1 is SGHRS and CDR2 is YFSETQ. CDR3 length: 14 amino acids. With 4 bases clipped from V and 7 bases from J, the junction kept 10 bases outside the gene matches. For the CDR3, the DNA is TGCGCCAGCAGCACCGGGAGCGGGGAAGTGACCCAGTACTTC. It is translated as CASSTGSGEVTQYF.

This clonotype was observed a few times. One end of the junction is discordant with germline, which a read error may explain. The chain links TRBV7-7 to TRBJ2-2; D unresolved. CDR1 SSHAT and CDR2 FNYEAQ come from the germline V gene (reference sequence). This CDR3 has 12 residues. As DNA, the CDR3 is TGTGCTAGCAGCCTAAGGGACGGGGAGCTGTTTTTT. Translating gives CASSLRDGELFF.

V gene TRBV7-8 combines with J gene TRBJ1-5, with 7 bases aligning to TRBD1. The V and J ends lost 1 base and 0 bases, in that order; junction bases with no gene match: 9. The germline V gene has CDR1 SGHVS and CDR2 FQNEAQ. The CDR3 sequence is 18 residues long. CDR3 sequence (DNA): TGTGCCAGCAGCTTAGTAAACCGGGACAGTTATAGCAATCAGCCCCAGCATTTT. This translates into CASSLVNRDSYSNQPQHF. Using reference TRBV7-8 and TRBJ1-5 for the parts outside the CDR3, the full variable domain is GAGVSQSPRYKVAKRGQDVALRCDPISGHVSLFWYQQALGQGPEFLTYFQNEAQLDKSGLPSDRFFAERPEGSVSTLKIQRTQQEDSAVYLCASSLVNRDSYSNQPQHFGDGTRLSIL.

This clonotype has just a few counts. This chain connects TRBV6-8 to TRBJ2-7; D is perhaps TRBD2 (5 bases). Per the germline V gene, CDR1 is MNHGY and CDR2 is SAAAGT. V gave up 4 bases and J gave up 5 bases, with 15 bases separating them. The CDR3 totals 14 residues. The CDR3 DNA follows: TGTGCCAGCAGTTCCGGACTGTCTCCGGACGAGCAGTACTTC. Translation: CASSSGLSPDEQYF.